The T cell receptor beta chain under discussion was sequenced for a study of shared clonotypes between healthy human individuals. Study background: The study used three CD4 naive, three CD4 memory, two CD8 naive and one CD8 memory plate per donor.

The data were produced by immunoSEQ multiplex PCR, yet TCRdb's version contains in-frame clones alone and is incomplete. The sample contains fewer than 3 million clones, 85% to 95% of which appear only once. Overall study results and limits: The authors sampled blood alone, and tissue repertoires likely differ. Incomplete sequencing of sorted subsets was indicated by rarefaction despite large depth.

A note on this clone: What it recognizes is unknown.

Trimming cost V 11 bases and J 3 bases, with 13 bases left between them. Germline lookup yields CDR1 LNHDA and CDR2 SQIVND (reference sequence). This CDR3 is 13 amino acids long. The origin of this receptor is a man aged 18 to 35 in good health. Some clones in this sample may be carry-over from other donors' samples. This chain connects TRBV19 to TRBJ2-2; maybe TRBD2 (6 bases). Material: naive CD4+ T cells from PBMCs. The subset here: CD45RA+ positively selected. DNA of the CDR3: TGTGCCGCCGGCCGGAGGGACACCGGGGAGCTGTTTTTT. The encoded protein is CAAGRRDTGELFF.